A selection of T cell receptor beta chains follows, all from one sample in a study of graft-versus-host responses after intestinal transplantation. Sequenced by immunoSEQ multiplex PCR; TCRdb stores in-frame clones only, minus some. Among some 41,000 clones, around 90% were seen once, and the ten largest hold about 2.5%. Sequenced here: PBMCs, sampled approximately 300 days after intestinal transplant. These receptors all stem from a human patient who received an intestinal transplant, so some T cells may come from the graft donor. CDR3s include the opening cysteine and the closing phenylalanine or tryptophan. Fields, in order: D gene, clone size, V gene, J gene, CDR3 DNA, CDR3 protein. The D gene is left open where the match is weak. Rows give clone size only sometimes, using once, few, many, or a class for an expanded clone.

D: NA
size: NA
V: TRBV5-1
J: TRBJ2-5
DNA: TGCGCCAGCACCCTCCATTCCCCCACGGGGGGCAGGGAGACCCAGTACTTC
CDR3: CASTLHSPTGGRETQYF

D: NA
size: NA
V: TRBV27
J: TRBJ2-3
DNA: TGTGCCAGCAGTCTTAGCACAGATACGCAGTATTTT
CDR3: CASSLSTDTQYF

D: TRBD1
size: NA
V: TRBV28
J: TRBJ1-1
DNA: TGTGCCAGCAGTTTGACCCAGGGGGCGGACACTGAAGCTTTCTTT
CDR3: CASSLTQGADTEAFF

D: TRBD1
size: once
V: TRBV6-5
J: TRBJ2-3
DNA: TGTGCCAGCAGTAGGACAGGGTTCACAGATACGCAGTATTTT
CDR3: CASSRTGFTDTQYF

D: NA
size: NA
V: TRBV21-1
J: TRBJ2-7
DNA: TGTGCCAGCAGCAAAGCGCTTTATGCCGGATGGGCCTACGAGCAGTACTTC
CDR3: CASSKALYAGWAYEQYF

D: NA
size: NA
V: TRBV7-9
J: TRBJ2-6
DNA: TGTGCCAGCAGCTTAGGACCGGGGTTGGTCTCTGGGGCCAACGTCCTGACTTTC
CDR3: CASSLGPGLVSGANVLTF

D: NA
size: NA
V: TRBV13
J: TRBJ1-1
DNA: TGTGCCAGCGGTACGGAGAACACTGAAGCTTTCTTT
CDR3: CASGTENTEAFF

D: TRBD1
size: few
V: TRBV7-2
J: TRBJ1-6
DNA: TGTGCCAGCAGCCTAGGGACAGATTCACCCCTCCACTTT
CDR3: CASSLGTDSPLHF

D: TRBD1
size: NA
V: TRBV11-2
J: TRBJ2-2
DNA: TGTGCCAGCAGCATCTCGACAGGGAAGCAACTTAGGGAGCTGTTTTTT
CDR3: CASSISTGKQLRELFF

D: NA
size: NA
V: TRBV5-5
J: TRBJ1-6
DNA: TGTGCCAGCAGCCAATCCCGCCCGTGGGCCTCCTATAATTCACCCCTCCACTTT
CDR3: CASSQSRPWASYNSPLHF

D: NA
size: NA
V: TRBV12-2
J: TRBJ2-3
DNA: TGTGCAAGTCGCCTGTGGGAATACGGGACTTATCTCACAGATACGCAGTATTTT
CDR3: CASRLWEYGTYLTDTQYF

D: TRBD2
size: NA
V: TRBV4-2
J: TRBJ2-7
DNA: TGTGCCAGCAGCCAAGGGTTGGCGGGGGGCTACGAGCAGTACTTC
CDR3: CASSQGLAGGYEQYF

D: TRBD2
size: NA
V: TRBV7-3
J: TRBJ2-5
DNA: TGTGCCAGCAGCCCCCTCGGGGGGGCCAGGGAGACCCAGTACTTC
CDR3: CASSPLGGARETQYF

D: TRBD2
size: NA
V: TRBV28
J: TRBJ2-1
DNA: TGTGCCAGCTTCGGACTAGTTCTAAATGAGCAGTTCTTC
CDR3: CASFGLVLNEQFF

D: NA
size: NA
V: TRBV13
J: TRBJ1-6
DNA: TGTGCCAGCAGCTCAAGCCTGGACAATAATTCACCCCTCCACTTT
CDR3: CASSSSLDNNSPLHF

D: TRBD1
size: NA
V: TRBV25-1
J: TRBJ1-2
DNA: TGTGCCACCTTAGGGGGCCGGGGGTATGGCTACACCTTC
CDR3: CATLGGRGYGYTF

D: TRBD2
size: NA
V: TRBV15
J: TRBJ2-3
DNA: TGTGCCACCAGCGCCCTAGCGGGTCCGGAAGATACGCAGTATTTT
CDR3: CATSALAGPEDTQYF

D: NA
size: NA
V: TRBV29-1
J: TRBJ2-7
DNA: TGCAGCGTTGAAAAGGGGCAGGGGTACGAGCAGTACTTC
CDR3: CSVEKGQGYEQYF

D: TRBD1
size: NA
V: TRBV6-6
J: TRBJ2-4
DNA: TGTGCCAGCAGAGGGGACAGGGGTCAAAACATTCAGTACTTC
CDR3: CASRGDRGQNIQYF

D: NA
size: NA
V: TRBV5-1
J: TRBJ2-1
DNA: TGCGCCAGCAGGGAGGGAGTAAAGAATGAGCAGTTCTTC
CDR3: CASREGVKNEQFF

D: NA
size: NA
V: TRBV6-1
J: TRBJ2-7
DNA: TGTGCCAGCAGATCAAGCGGAAGCTCCTACGAGCAGTACTTC
CDR3: CASRSSGSSYEQYF

D: NA
size: NA
V: TRBV10-3
J: TRBJ1-5
DNA: TGTGCCATCAGTGGACAGAGCAATCAGCCCCAGCATTTT
CDR3: CAISGQSNQPQHF